The clone carrying this T cell receptor (beta chain) has ten or more counts. The second PCR ran about 6 to 12 cycles with a sample-barcoded 5' primer and J-beta primers. TCRdb re-derived calls from the 5' RACE reads in MiXCR, one entry per CDR3 protein. The sample consists of 920,000 or so distinct CDR3 sequences, less than 50% of them appearing once. The V gene's germline CDR1 is LGHNA and CDR2 YNFKEQ. This CDR3 region has 15 residues. The V gene lost 4 bases and the J gene lost 1 base, with 14 bases spanning the gap. These data are taken from a study of blood T cells in healthy people across ages. V and J are TRBV4-2 and TRBJ2-7; D gene uncertain. The sample taken for sequencing was blood. The clonotype comes from a woman in her sixties in good health. CDR3 coding DNA: TGTGCCAGCAGCCTTCGATCTCAGACGTCCTACGAGCAGTACTTC. This encodes CASSLRSQTSYEQYF.